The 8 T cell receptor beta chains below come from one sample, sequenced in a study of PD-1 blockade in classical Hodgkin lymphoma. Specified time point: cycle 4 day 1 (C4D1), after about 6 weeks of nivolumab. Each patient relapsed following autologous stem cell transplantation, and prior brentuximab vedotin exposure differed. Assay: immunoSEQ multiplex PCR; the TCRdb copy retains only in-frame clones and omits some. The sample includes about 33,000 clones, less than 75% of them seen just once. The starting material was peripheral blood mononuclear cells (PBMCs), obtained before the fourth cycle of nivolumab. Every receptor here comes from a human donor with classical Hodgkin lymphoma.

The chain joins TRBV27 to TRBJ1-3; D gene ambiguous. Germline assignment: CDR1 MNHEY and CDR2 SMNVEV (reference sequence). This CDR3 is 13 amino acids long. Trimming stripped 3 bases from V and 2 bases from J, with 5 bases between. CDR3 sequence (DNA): TGTGCCAGCAGTTTTTCTACTGGAAACACCATATATTTT. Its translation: CASSFSTGNTIYF.

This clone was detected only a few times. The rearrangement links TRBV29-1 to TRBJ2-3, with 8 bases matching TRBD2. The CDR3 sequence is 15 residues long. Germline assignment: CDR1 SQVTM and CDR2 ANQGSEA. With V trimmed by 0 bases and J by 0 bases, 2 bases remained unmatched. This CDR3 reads CSVEDTGGSTDTQYF. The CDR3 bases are TGCAGCGTTGAAGATACGGGAGGGAGCACAGATACGCAGTATTTT.

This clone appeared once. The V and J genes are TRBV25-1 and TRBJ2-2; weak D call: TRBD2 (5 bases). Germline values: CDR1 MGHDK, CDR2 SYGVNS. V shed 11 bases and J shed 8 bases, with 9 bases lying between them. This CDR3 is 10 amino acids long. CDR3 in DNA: TGTGCCTCCCGGGGAGGGGAGCTGTTTTTT. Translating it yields CASRGGELFF.

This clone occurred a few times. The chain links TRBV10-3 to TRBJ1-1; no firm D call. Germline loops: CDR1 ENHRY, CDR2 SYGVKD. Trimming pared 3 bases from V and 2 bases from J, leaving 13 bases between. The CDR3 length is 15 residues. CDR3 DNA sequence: TGTGCCATCAGTGACCTCATTGGCCGCAACACTGAAGCTTTCTTT. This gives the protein CAISDLIGRNTEAFF.

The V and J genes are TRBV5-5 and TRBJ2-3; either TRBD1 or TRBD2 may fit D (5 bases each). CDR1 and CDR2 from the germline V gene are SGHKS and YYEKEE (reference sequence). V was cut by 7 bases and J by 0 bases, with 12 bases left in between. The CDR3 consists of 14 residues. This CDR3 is CASCFRDSTDTQYF. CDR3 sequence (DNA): TGTGCCAGCTGTTTCAGGGACAGCACAGATACGCAGTATTTT.

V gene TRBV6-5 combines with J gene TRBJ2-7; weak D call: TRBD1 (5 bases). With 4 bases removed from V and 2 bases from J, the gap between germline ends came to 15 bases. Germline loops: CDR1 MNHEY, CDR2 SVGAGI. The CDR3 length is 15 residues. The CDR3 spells CASSSPRQGTYEQYF. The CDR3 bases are TGTGCCAGCAGTTCCCCACGGCAGGGAACCTACGAGCAGTACTTC.

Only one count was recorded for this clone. The CDR3 DNA follows: TGTGCCAGCAGTGAACCGGTCGGATACTCCTACAATGAGCAGTTCTTC. Its translation: CASSEPVGYSYNEQFF. The V gene is TRBV25-1, the J gene TRBJ2-1; D remains ambiguous. The CDR3 sequence is 16 residues long. Germline V gene lookup returns CDR1 MGHDK and CDR2 SYGVNS. Trimming pared 2 bases from V and 0 bases from J, leaving 11 bases between.

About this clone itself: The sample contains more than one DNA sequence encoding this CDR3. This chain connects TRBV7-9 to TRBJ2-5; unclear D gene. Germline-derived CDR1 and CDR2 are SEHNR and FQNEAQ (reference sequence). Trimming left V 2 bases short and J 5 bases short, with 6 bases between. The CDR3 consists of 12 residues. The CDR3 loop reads CASSLRMETQYF. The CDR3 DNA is TGTGCCAGCAGCTTAAGGATGGAGACCCAGTACTTC.